These 20 T cell receptor beta chains were all obtained from the same sample, sequenced in a study of cytomegalovirus exposure and HLA in healthy donors. Repertoires were generated with immunoSEQ multiplex PCR, while TCRdb's copy carries only in-frame clones and drops some. Among some 46,000 clones listed, roughly 92% were seen once. Sequencing used PBMCs. All receptors come from a young man in good health and CMV-seronegative.

The V gene is TRBV28, the J gene TRBJ1-2; 9 bases agree with TRBD1. With 8 bases clipped from V and 8 bases from J, the junction kept 12 bases outside the gene matches. Germline loops: CDR1 MDHEN, CDR2 SYDVKM. The CDR3 extends over 14 amino acids. CDR3 residues: CASRTGEAQGGYTF. The CDR3, as DNA: TGTGCCAGCCGGACAGGGGAGGCCCAGGGGGGCTACACCTTC.

The V gene is TRBV5-1, the J gene TRBJ1-4, with unresolved D. The CDR3 contains 11 residues. V dropped 1 base and J dropped 12 bases, with 7 bases sitting between them. CDR1 and CDR2 from the germline V gene are SGHRS and YFSETQ. This CDR3 is CASSLRWQLFF. The CDR3 DNA follows: TGCGCCAGCAGCTTGCGCTGGCAACTGTTTTTT.

V gene TRBV19 combines with J gene TRBJ1-1; the match to TRBD1 covers 8 bases. CDR3 size: 15 residues. Germline CDR1 reads LNHDA; CDR2 reads SQIVND (reference sequence). V trimming: 7 bases; J trimming: 5 bases; junction bases outside the gene matches: 12. CDR3 nucleotides: TGTGCCAGTAAAGAGCAGGGGGCGGGTTGGACTGAAGCTTTCTTT. Protein: CASKEQGAGWTEAFF.

The V call is TRBV28, the J call TRBJ2-3, with 9 nucleotides matching TRBD1. Trimming at V came to 2 bases and at J to 0 bases, leaving 0 bases not matched to a gene. The CDR3 spans 15 residues. From germline, CDR1 is MDHEN and CDR2 SYDVKM. Here the CDR3 reads CASSLGTGSTDTQYF. The CDR3 bases are TGTGCCAGCAGTTTAGGGACAGGGAGCACAGATACGCAGTATTTT.

This clone showed up just a few times. The V gene is TRBV10-3, the J gene TRBJ1-1, with D perhaps matching TRBD1 (6 bases). The CDR3 runs to 12 residues. The germline V gene has CDR1 ENHRY and CDR2 SYGVKD. The V and J ends lost 7 bases and 1 base respectively, with 7 bases between them. CDR3 nucleotides: TGTGCCATCAAGACAGGGAACACTGAAGCTTTCTTT. As protein: CAIKTGNTEAFF.

This chain connects TRBV12-5 to TRBJ1-1; 7 bases are shared with TRBD1. This CDR3 contains 13 residues. The trim removed 7 bases at V and 6 bases at J, leaving 8 bases unmatched. CDR1 is LGHNT, CDR2 FRNRAP, per germline. The CDR3 loop reads CASALGGVAEAFF. The CDR3 DNA reads as TGTGCTAGTGCATTAGGGGGCGTCGCTGAAGCTTTCTTT.

The rearrangement links TRBV6-7 to TRBJ1-1, with 8 bases aligning to TRBD1. TRBV6-7 is marked as an open reading frame, function uncertain. V lost 0 bases to trimming and J lost 5 bases; unmatched junction nucleotides: 8. The CDR3 is 16 residues long. CDR3 amino acids: CASSYSSGGWGTEAFF. DNA of the CDR3: TGTGCCAGCAGTTACTCTTCAGGGGGCTGGGGGACTGAAGCTTTCTTT.

This clone qualifies as medium-sized. V is TRBV27 and J is TRBJ2-1, with 8 positions matching TRBD2. Looked up from germline, CDR1 is MNHEY and CDR2 is SMNVEV (reference sequence). V dropped 6 bases and J dropped 4; count of bases not matched to a gene: 11. The CDR3 runs 16 residues. The CDR3 spells CASSPVNSGKYNEQFF. Written as DNA, the CDR3 is TGTGCCAGCAGCCCCGTAAATAGCGGGAAGTACAATGAGCAGTTCTTC.

This clone has only one observation. The CDR3 loop is CASSRTGGSYNEQFF. In DNA form, the CDR3 reads TGTGCCAGTAGTCGGACAGGGGGCTCCTACAATGAGCAGTTCTTC. The chain joins TRBV19 to TRBJ2-1; 10 bases agree with TRBD1. CDR3 length: 15 residues. J gave up 0 bases and V 5 bases, and 1 base lay outside the gene matches. CDR1 is LNHDA and CDR2 is SQIVND in the germline V gene (reference sequence).

The genes are TRBV6-5 and TRBJ2-2; weak D call: TRBD2 (5 bases). V lost 2 bases and J 7 bases, leaving 11 bases between the germline ends. In germline, CDR1 is MNHEY, CDR2 SVGAGI. The CDR3 totals 14 residues. The CDR3 DNA reads as TGTGCCAGCAGTTACGGCGAGGGAATCGGGGAGCTGTTTTTT. It is translated as CASSYGEGIGELFF.

The chain is built from TRBV11-2 and TRBJ2-3; 10 nucleotides align to TRBD2. V trimming: 0 bases; J trimming: 6 bases; junction bases outside the gene matches: 9. From germline, CDR1 is SGHAT and CDR2 FQNNGV. This CDR3 has 17 amino acids. Here the CDR3 DNA reads TGTGCCAGCAGCTTAGATCGGAGCGGGGGGGCATGGGATACGCAGTATTTT. It yields the protein CASSLDRSGGAWDTQYF.

This clone is a singleton in its sample. The chain combines TRBV6-1 with TRBJ2-7; the D gene is possibly TRBD2 (6 bases). This CDR3 comprises 13 residues. V was trimmed by 5 bases and J by 2 bases, leaving 10 bases between them. Looked up from germline, CDR1 is MNHNS and CDR2 is SASEGT. This CDR3 is CASSYPGAYEQYF. For the CDR3, the DNA is TGTGCCAGCAGTTATCCGGGGGCCTACGAGCAGTACTTC.

The V gene is TRBV5-1, the J gene TRBJ2-3; D is possibly TRBD1 (6 bases). CDR3 length equals 14 residues. With 4 bases removed from V and 2 bases from J, the gap between germline ends came to 11 bases. Germline V gives CDR1 SGHRS, CDR2 YFSETQ. The CDR3 sequence is CASSPGQHTDTQYF. DNA of the CDR3: TGCGCCAGCAGCCCAGGACAGCACACAGATACGCAGTATTTT.

The rearrangement links TRBV7-6 to TRBJ2-7; 10 positions match TRBD2. Germline assignment: CDR1 SGHVS and CDR2 FNYEAQ. The CDR3 is 17 amino acids. Trimming took 5 bases from V and 4 from J; bases not matched to a gene: 14. The CDR3 loop is CASSINPPSGSRYEQYF. The CDR3 region has the DNA TGTGCCAGCAGCATCAACCCACCTAGCGGGAGTAGGTACGAGCAGTACTTC.

The V and J genes are TRBV12-5 and TRBJ2-5; 8 bases are a match to TRBD2. From germline, CDR1 is LGHNT and CDR2 FRNRAP. The CDR3 contains 18 residues. Trimming cost V 3 bases and J 3 bases; bases outside gene matches: 15. The CDR3 coding sequence is TGTGCTAGTGGTTTATCCGGGTCCGGCGGGGGGATAAAAGAGACCCAGTACTTC. It is translated as CASGLSGSGGGIKETQYF.

V gene TRBV19 combines with J gene TRBJ1-2; no clear D. This CDR3 spans 13 amino acids. Trimming shortened V by 2 bases and J by 2 bases, and 6 bases separated the two germline ends. Germline V CDR1 and CDR2: LNHDA, SQIVND (reference sequence). This CDR3 reads CASSININYGYTF. For the CDR3, the DNA is TGTGCCAGTAGTATAAACATCAACTATGGCTACACCTTC.

This clone occurred once. The chain uses TRBV14 and TRBJ1-4; 8 bases match TRBD1. After removal of 4 bases from V and 7 bases from J, the junction contained 8 bases not matched to a gene. CDR1 and CDR2 (germline): SGHDN, FVKESK. This CDR3 spans 15 amino acids. Here the CDR3 reads CASSPGRGRGEKLFF. The CDR3 DNA is TGTGCCAGCAGCCCGGGCAGGGGGCGCGGTGAAAAACTGTTTTTT.

The chain joins TRBV7-2 to TRBJ1-2; 10 nucleotides align to TRBD1. The CDR3 runs to 14 residues. V shed 5 bases and J 10 bases; nucleotides not matched to a gene: 10. Germline values: CDR1 SGHTA, CDR2 FQGNSA. CDR3 nucleotides: TGTGCCAGCAGCGAAGACAGGGGGCCGTCGTTCTACACCTTC. It is translated as CASSEDRGPSFYTF.

The V call is TRBV4-3, the J call TRBJ1-2; D call uncertain. Germline V gene data show CDR1 as LGHNA and CDR2 as YSLEER. The CDR3 loop spans 14 amino acids. The ends were cut back, 0 bases at V and 4 bases at J, with 9 bases in the middle. The CDR3 nucleotides are TGCGCCAGCAGCCAAGATCCACGGAGCTATGGCTACACCTTC. It encodes CASSQDPRSYGYTF.

This sequence joins TRBV6-6 and TRBJ2-7; a weak D match, TRBD2 (6 bases). Trimming pared 1 base from V and 6 bases from J, leaving 13 bases between. The CDR3 extends over 14 amino acids. Germline V gene lookup returns CDR1 MNHNY and CDR2 SVGAGI (reference sequence). CDR3 loop: CASSYLGGEAEQYF. The CDR3 coding sequence is TGTGCCAGCAGTTACTTAGGAGGGGAGGCCGAGCAGTACTTC.